The 22 T cell receptor beta chains listed next were all sequenced from one sample in a study of cytomegalovirus exposure and HLA in healthy donors. The PCR used 60 Vbeta and 13 Jbeta primers. Assay: immunoSEQ multiplex PCR; the TCRdb copy retains only in-frame clones and omits some. Here the sample spans roughly 88,000 clones, 60% to 85% being singletons. The sequencing sample was made of PBMCs. The receptor set was obtained from a young man in good health and CMV-seropositive.

This sequence joins TRBV7-2 and TRBJ1-2, with D hard to call. Germline-derived CDR1 and CDR2 are SGHTA and FQGNSA. Between the trimmed V and J ends, which lost 0 bases and 5 bases, there was a span of 7 bases. This CDR3 contains 13 residues. CDR3 sequence (DNA): TGTGCCAGCAGCTTAGCCCGTTCTTATGGCTACACCTTC. Its protein product is CASSLARSYGYTF.

There are many counts of this clone. Written as DNA, the CDR3 is TGTGCCAGCAGCGTAGACGGGAACACTGAAGCTTTCTTT. Amino acid sequence: CASSVDGNTEAFF. The V and J genes are TRBV9 and TRBJ1-1; D is unresolved. V dropped 0 bases and J dropped 1 base, with 4 bases sitting between them. The germline CDR1 and CDR2 sequences are SGDLS and YYNGEE. This CDR3 is built from 13 residues.

This rearrangement joins TRBV9 to TRBJ2-3; 7 nucleotides align to TRBD2. The CDR3 length is 15 residues. Germline CDR1 reads SGDLS; CDR2 reads YYNGEE. Losses at the gene ends were 7 bases for V and 0 bases for J; bases not matched to a gene: 8. CDR3 amino acids: CASGGGRISTDTQYF. DNA of the CDR3: TGTGCCAGCGGGGGGGGAAGGATAAGCACAGATACGCAGTATTTT.

V and J are TRBV6-5 and TRBJ2-1; 8 positions agree with TRBD1. Trimming took 7 bases from V and 10 from J; bases not matched to a gene: 6. The length of the CDR3 is 12 residues. The germline CDR1 and CDR2 sequences are MNHEY and SVGAGI. Here the CDR3 DNA reads TGTGCCAGCAACCAGGGGGCCGGAGAGCAGTTCTTC. This translates into CASNQGAGEQFF.

V and J are TRBV18 and TRBJ1-6; TRBD1 matches 12 bases. Per germline, CDR1 KGHSH and CDR2 LQKENI. J gave up 10 bases and V 3 bases, and 7 bases lay outside the gene matches. The CDR3 sequence is 16 residues long. CDR3 sequence reads: CASSPPGTGGLSPLHF. CDR3 DNA: TGTGCCAGCTCACCCCCCGGGACAGGGGGCCTCTCACCCCTCCACTTT.

This clone appeared a few times. The chain joins TRBV11-3 to TRBJ2-1; 10 bases map to TRBD2. V was clipped by 2 bases and J by 6 bases; unmatched bases: 4. CDR1 and CDR2 (germline): SGHNT, YENEEA. The CDR3 runs 15 residues. The CDR3 DNA is TGTGCCAGCAGCTTACATCTAGCGGGAGCCAATGAGCAGTTCTTC. It translates to CASSLHLAGANEQFF.

The V call is TRBV13, the J call TRBJ2-5; possible D gene TRBD1, 6 bases. Trimming stripped 7 bases from V and 5 bases from J, with 17 bases between. The CDR3 covers 14 residues. The germline CDR1 and CDR2 sequences are PRHDT and FYEKMQ (reference sequence). CDR3: CASNQGRGRETQYF. CDR3 sequence (DNA): TGTGCCAGCAACCAGGGCAGGGGCCGGGAGACCCAGTACTTC.

The chain combines TRBV19 with TRBJ1-2; D possibly corresponds to TRBD1 (6 bases). The germline V gene has CDR1 LNHDA and CDR2 SQIVND (reference sequence). Trimming removed 6 bases from V and 3 bases from J, with 14 bases in between. CDR3 length: 14 residues. The CDR3: CASSQDSIDYGYTF. Written as DNA, the CDR3 is TGTGCCAGTAGCCAGGACAGTATCGACTATGGCTACACCTTC.

CDR3 DNA: TGTGCCAGCAGCCTCGGACAGTTTGGTCTCAACGAGCAGTACTTC. Protein sequence: CASSLGQFGLNEQYF. The chain joins TRBV7-2 to TRBJ2-7; D may be TRBD1 (6 bases). Germline-derived CDR1 and CDR2 are SGHTA and FQGNSA. Trimming took off 5 bases at V and 5 bases at J, with 19 bases between the two ends. The CDR3 runs to 15 residues.

The genes are TRBV7-9 and TRBJ2-1; 7 bases are shared with TRBD2. The V segment lost 5 bases and the J segment 5 bases; nucleotides outside the gene matches: 6. This CDR3 spans 14 amino acids. From germline, CDR1 is SEHNR and CDR2 FQNEAQ (reference sequence). The CDR3 DNA reads as TGTGCCAGCAGCCCTAGCGGCCTAAACAATGAGCAGTTCTTC. Translation: CASSPSGLNNEQFF.

The chain links TRBV11-2 to TRBJ2-6; 10 bases are a match to TRBD1. V was pared by 5 bases and J by 4 bases, with 11 bases of the junction left unmatched. CDR1 and CDR2 from the germline V gene are SGHAT and FQNNGV. CDR3 size: 18 residues. The CDR3 nucleotides are TGTGCCAGCAGCCGGCCCGGGACAGGGGCCCTGGGGGCCAACGTCCTGACTTTC. It is translated as CASSRPGTGALGANVLTF.

The J gene is TRBJ2-3, the V gene TRBV30; 8 bases fit TRBD2. From germline, CDR1 is GTSNPN and CDR2 SVGIG (reference sequence). The CDR3 loop spans 14 amino acids. The trim removed 3 bases at V and 10 bases at J, leaving 12 bases unmatched. The CDR3 loop reads CAWRGSFLAGSQYF. The CDR3 DNA reads as TGTGCCTGGAGAGGCAGTTTCTTAGCGGGGTCGCAGTATTTT.

This clone rates as medium-sized. At one end, the junction sequence differs from germline, possibly due to a read error. The genes are TRBV12-5 and TRBJ2-1; 10 nucleotides match TRBD2. From germline, CDR1 is LGHNT and CDR2 FRNRAP. The CDR3 runs to 18 residues. For the CDR3, the DNA is TGTGCTAGCGGTTTAATGCCTAGCGGGAGCATGCCCTACAATGAGCAGTTCTTC. It encodes CASGLMPSGSMPYNEQFF.

This clone showed up just once. The chain carries TRBV5-6 and TRBJ2-7; 13 positions agree with TRBD2. This CDR3 region has 15 residues. Unmatched junction bases numbered 4, after V lost 3 bases and J lost 4 bases. Germline values: CDR1 SGHDT, CDR2 YYEEEE. The CDR3 loop is CASSWGTSGTYEQYF. As DNA, the CDR3 is TGTGCCAGCAGCTGGGGGACTAGCGGGACGTACGAGCAGTACTTC. Based on the CDR3 plus reference TRBV5-6 and TRBJ2-7, the full variable domain is DAGVTQSPTHLIKTRGQQVTLRCSPKSGHDTVSWYQQALGQGPQFIFQYYEEEERQRGNFPDRFSGHQFPNYSSELNVNALLLGDSALYLCASSWGTSGTYEQYFGPGTRLTVT.

This clone was counted once. The chain carries TRBV21-1 and TRBJ2-7; the table's D call, TRBD2, has no DNA check behind it. TRBV21-1 constitutes a pseudogene. CDR3 size: 17 residues. The CDR3 loop reads CASSKGVRLATHYEQYF. The CDR3 nucleotides read TGTGCCAGCAGCAAAGGGGTCCGACTAGCGACCCACTACGAGCAGTACTTC.

The V call is TRBV6-5, the J call TRBJ1-2, with 8 bases fitting TRBD1. Germline V CDR1 and CDR2: MNHEY, SVGAGI. Losses at the gene ends were 4 bases for V and 8 bases for J; bases not matched to a gene: 6. The CDR3 is 13 amino acids. This chain's CDR3 is CASSSGQGGGYTF. CDR3 in DNA: TGTGCCAGCAGTTCAGGACAGGGTGGGGGCTACACCTTC.

Only a few counts were recorded for this clone. The rearrangement joins TRBV5-4 to TRBJ1-2; D unclear. The V gene's germline CDR1 is SGHNT and CDR2 YYREEE (reference sequence). V was trimmed by 1 base and J by 2 bases, leaving 6 bases between them. This CDR3 spans 13 amino acids. The CDR3, as DNA: TGTGCCAGCAGCTTGAACAACAACTATGGCTACACCTTC. Its translation is CASSLNNNYGYTF.

The rearrangement uses TRBV30 and TRBJ1-2, with 7 bases fitting TRBD1. The CDR3 covers 16 residues. Germline V gives CDR1 GTSNPN, CDR2 SVGIG (reference sequence). V lost 1 base, J lost 4 bases, and 12 bases stayed unmatched. DNA for the CDR3: TGTGCCTGGAGTGATTTAGGACAGGCAGGGCTCTATGGCTACACCTTC. Amino acids: CAWSDLGQAGLYGYTF. Full variable domain (remainder filled in from reference TRBV30 and TRBJ1-2): SQTIHQWPATLVQPVGSPLSLECTVEGTSNPNLYWYRQAAGRGLQLLFYSVGIGQISSEVPQNLSASRPQDRQFILSSKKLLLSDSGFYLCAWSDLGQAGLYGYTFGSGTRLTVV.

A few counts support this clone. The V and J genes are TRBV30 and TRBJ2-3; 8 bases match TRBD2. The CDR3 runs to 15 residues. Germline trimming cut 3 bases from V and 1 base from J; bases unmatched to any gene: 6. Germline CDR1 and CDR2: GTSNPN and SVGIG (reference sequence). This chain's CDR3 is CAWRIGSGGTDTQYF. In DNA, the CDR3 is TGTGCCTGGAGGATCGGTAGCGGGGGCACAGATACGCAGTATTTT. The whole variable domain, remainder taken from reference TRBV30 and TRBJ2-3, is SQTIHQWPATLVQPVGSPLSLECTVEGTSNPNLYWYRQAAGRGLQLLFYSVGIGQISSEVPQNLSASRPQDRQFILSSKKLLLSDSGFYLCAWRIGSGGTDTQYFGPGTRLTVL.

CDR3 in amino acids: CASSESPGYGYTF. CDR3 bases: TGTGCCAGCAGTGAATCCCCGGGGTATGGCTACACCTTC. The chain links TRBV6-1 to TRBJ1-2; no definite D call. V was trimmed by 2 bases and J by 5 bases, leaving 9 bases between them. Germline V gives CDR1 MNHNS, CDR2 SASEGT. The CDR3 consists of 13 residues.

The rearrangement links TRBV7-9 to TRBJ2-7; perhaps TRBD2 as D (6 bases). CDR3 length: 15 residues. CDR1 and CDR2 from the germline V gene are SEHNR and FQNEAQ (reference sequence). V lost 2 bases, J lost 0 bases, and 11 bases lay in between. The CDR3, as DNA: TGTGCCAGCAGCTTAAGCGGGTCCTACTCCTACGAGCAGTACGTC. Translated: CASSLSGSYSYEQYV.

This chain uses TRBV10-2 with TRBJ2-3, with TRBD1 matching 7 bases. There are 14 residues in the CDR3. Unmatched junction bases numbered 2, after V lost 2 bases and J lost 3 bases. CDR1 WSHSY and CDR2 SAAADI come from the germline V gene. The CDR3 DNA follows: TGCGCCAGCAGTGAGAGGGGGCAAACAGATACGCAGTATTTT. Translated: CASSERGQTDTQYF.